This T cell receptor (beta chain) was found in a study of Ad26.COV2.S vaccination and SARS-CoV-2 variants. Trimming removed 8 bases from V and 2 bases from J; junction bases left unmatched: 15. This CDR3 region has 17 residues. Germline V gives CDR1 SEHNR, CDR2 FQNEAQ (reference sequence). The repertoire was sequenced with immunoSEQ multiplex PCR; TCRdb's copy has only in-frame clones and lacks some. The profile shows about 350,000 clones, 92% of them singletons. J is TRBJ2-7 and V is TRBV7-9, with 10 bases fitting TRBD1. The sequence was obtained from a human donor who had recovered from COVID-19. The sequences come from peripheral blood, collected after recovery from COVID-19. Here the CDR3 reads CASGPYRTGGVPYEQYF. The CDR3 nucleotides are TGTGCCAGCGGGCCTTACCGGACAGGGGGAGTACCCTACGAGCAGTACTTC.